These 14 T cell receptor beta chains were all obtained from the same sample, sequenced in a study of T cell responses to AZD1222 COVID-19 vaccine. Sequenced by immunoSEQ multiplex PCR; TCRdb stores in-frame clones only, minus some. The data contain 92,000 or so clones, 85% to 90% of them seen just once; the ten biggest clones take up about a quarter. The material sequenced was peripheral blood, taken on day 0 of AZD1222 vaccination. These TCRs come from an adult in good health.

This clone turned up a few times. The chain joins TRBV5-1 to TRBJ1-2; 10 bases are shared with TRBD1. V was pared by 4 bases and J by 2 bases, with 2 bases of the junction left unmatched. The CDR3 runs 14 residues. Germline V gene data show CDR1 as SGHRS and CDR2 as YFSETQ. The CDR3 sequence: CASSMGQGNYGYTF. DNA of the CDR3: TGCGCCAGCAGCATGGGACAGGGGAACTATGGCTACACCTTC.

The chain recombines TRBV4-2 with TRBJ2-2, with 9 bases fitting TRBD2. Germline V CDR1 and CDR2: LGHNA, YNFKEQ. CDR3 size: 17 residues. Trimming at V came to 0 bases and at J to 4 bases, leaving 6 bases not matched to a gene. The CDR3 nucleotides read TGTGCCAGCAGCCAAGAGGGGCTAGCGGGGTCCACCGGGGAGCTGTTTTTT. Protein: CASSQEGLAGSTGELFF.

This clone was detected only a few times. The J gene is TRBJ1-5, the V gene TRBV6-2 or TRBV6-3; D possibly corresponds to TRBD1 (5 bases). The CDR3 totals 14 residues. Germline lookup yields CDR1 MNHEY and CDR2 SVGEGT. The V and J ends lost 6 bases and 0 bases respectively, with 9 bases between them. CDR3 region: CASSQGYSNQPQHF. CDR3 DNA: TGTGCCAGCAGCCAGGGTTATAGCAATCAGCCCCAGCATTTT.

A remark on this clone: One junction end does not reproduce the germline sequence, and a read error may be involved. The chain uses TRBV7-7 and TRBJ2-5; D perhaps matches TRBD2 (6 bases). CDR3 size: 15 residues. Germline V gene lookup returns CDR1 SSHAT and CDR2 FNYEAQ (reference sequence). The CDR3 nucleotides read TGTGCTAGCAGCTTAGCCGACGGGAGCCGGGAGACCCAGTACTTC. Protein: CASSLADGSRETQYF.

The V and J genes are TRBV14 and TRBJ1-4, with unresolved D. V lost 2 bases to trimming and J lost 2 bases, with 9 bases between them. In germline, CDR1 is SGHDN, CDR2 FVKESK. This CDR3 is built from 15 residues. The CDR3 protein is CASSQTRGTNEKLFF. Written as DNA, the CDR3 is TGTGCCAGCAGCCAAACCCGGGGTACTAATGAAAAACTGTTTTTT.

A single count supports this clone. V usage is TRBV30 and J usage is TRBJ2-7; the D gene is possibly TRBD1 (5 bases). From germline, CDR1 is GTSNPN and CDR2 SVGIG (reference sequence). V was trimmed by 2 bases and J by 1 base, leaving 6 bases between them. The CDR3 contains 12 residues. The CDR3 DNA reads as TGTGCCTGGAGTCCAGGGTCCTACGAGCAGTACTTC. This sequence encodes CAWSPGSYEQYF.

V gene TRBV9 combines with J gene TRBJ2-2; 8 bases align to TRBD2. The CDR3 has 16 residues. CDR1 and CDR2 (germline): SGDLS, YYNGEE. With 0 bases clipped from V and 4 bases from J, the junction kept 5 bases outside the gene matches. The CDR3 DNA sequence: TGTGCCAGCAGCGTAGGGGTGGCGGGGGGCACCGGGGAGCTGTTTTTT. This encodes CASSVGVAGGTGELFF.

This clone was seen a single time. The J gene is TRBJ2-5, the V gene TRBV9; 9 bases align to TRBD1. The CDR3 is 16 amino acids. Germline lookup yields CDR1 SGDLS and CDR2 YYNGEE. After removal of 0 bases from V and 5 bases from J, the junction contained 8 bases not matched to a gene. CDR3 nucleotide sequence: TGTGCCAGCAGCGTAGCCTGGGGACAGGGTAGGGAGACCCAGTACTTC. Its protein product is CASSVAWGQGRETQYF. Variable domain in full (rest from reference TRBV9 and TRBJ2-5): DSGVTQTPKHLITATGQRVTLRCSPRSGDLSVYWYQQSLDQGLQFLIQYYNGEERAKGNILERFSAQQFPDLHSELNLSSLELGDSALYFCASSVAWGQGRETQYFGPGTRLLVL.

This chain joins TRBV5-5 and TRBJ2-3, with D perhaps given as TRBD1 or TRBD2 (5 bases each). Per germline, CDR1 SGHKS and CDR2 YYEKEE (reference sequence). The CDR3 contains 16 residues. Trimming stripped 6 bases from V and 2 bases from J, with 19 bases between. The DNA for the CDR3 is TGTGCCAGCACCCGAACCCCCGGGGCCGCCACAGATACGCAGTATTTT. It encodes CASTRTPGAATDTQYF.

CDR3 nucleotide sequence: TGTGCCAGCAGCCCAACCCTGTTGAGGGAGCAGTACTTC. It encodes CASSPTLLREQYF. The rearrangement joins TRBV7-8 to TRBJ2-7; D is ambiguous. Germline lookup yields CDR1 SGHVS and CDR2 FQNEAQ. Between the trimmed V and J ends, which lost 5 bases and 7 bases, there was a span of 15 bases. This CDR3 comprises 13 residues. The full variable domain, with the rest looked up from reference TRBV7-8 and TRBJ2-7, is GAGVSQSPRYKVAKRGQDVALRCDPISGHVSLFWYQQALGQGPEFLTYFQNEAQLDKSGLPSDRFFAERPEGSVSTLKIQRTQQEDSAVYLCASSPTLLREQYFGPGTRLTVT.

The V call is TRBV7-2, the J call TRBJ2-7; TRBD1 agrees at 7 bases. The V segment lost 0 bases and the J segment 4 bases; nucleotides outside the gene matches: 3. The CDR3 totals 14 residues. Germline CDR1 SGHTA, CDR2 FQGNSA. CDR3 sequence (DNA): TGTGCCAGCAGCTTAGCGACACAGGGGTACGAGCAGTACTTC. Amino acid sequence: CASSLATQGYEQYF.

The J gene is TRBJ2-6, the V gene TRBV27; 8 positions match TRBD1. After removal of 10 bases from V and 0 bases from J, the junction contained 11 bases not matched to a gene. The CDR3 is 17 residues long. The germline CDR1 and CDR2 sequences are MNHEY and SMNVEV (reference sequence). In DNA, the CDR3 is TGTGCCACAACTACCCGGGACAGGCTCTCTGGGGCCAACGTCCTGACTTTC. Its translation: CATTTRDRLSGANVLTF.

CDR3 residues: CASSAATWGADTQYF. The DNA of the CDR3 is TGTGCCAGCAGCGCCGCTACTTGGGGAGCAGATACGCAGTATTTT. The genes are TRBV7-2 and TRBJ2-3; a weak D match, TRBD2 (5 bases). Per the germline V gene, CDR1 is SGHTA and CDR2 is FQGNSA. This CDR3 has 15 amino acids. V was pared by 5 bases and J by 4 bases, with 16 bases between.

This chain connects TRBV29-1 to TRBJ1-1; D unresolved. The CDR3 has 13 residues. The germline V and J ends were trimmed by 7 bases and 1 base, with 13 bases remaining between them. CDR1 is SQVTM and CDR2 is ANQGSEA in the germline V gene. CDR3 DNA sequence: TGCAGCGGTGGGAAGGGAACGAACACTGAAGCTTTCTTT. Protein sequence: CSGGKGTNTEAFF.